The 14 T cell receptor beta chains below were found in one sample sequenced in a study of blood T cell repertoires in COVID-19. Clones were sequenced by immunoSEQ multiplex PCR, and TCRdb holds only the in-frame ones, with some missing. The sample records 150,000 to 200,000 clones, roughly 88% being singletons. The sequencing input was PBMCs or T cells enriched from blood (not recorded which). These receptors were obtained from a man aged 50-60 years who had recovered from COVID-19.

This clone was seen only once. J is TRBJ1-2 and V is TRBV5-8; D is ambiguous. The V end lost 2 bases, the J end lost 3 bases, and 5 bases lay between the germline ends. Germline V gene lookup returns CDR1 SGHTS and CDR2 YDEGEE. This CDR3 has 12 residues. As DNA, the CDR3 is TGTGCCAGCAGCTTTTCCGACTATGGCTACACCTTC. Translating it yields CASSFSDYGYTF. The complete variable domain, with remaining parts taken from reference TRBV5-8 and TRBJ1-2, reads EAGVTQSPTHLIKTRGQQATLRCSPISGHTSVYWYQQALGLGLQFLLWYDEGEERNRGNFPPRFSGRQFPNYSSELNVNALELEDSALYLCASSFSDYGYTFGSGTRLTVV.

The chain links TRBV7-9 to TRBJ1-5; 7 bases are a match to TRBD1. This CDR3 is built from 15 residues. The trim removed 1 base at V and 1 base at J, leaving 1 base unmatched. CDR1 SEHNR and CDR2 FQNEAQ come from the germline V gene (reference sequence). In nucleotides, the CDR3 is TGTGCCAGCAGCTTAGAACAGGGGAGCAATCAGCCCCAGCATTTT. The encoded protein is CASSLEQGSNQPQHF. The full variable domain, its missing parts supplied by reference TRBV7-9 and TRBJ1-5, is DTGVSQNPRHKITKRGQNVTFRCDPISEHNRLYWYRQTLGQGPEFLTYFQNEAQLEKSRLLSDRFSAERPKGSFSTLEIQRTEQGDSAMYLCASSLEQGSNQPQHFGDGTRLSIL.

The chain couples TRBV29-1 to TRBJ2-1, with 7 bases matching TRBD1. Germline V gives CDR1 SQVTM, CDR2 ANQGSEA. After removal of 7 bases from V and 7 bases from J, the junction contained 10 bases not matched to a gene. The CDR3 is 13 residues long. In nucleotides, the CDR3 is TGCAGCGCGCACCGACAGGGTACGAATGAGCAGTTCTTC. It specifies CSAHRQGTNEQFF.

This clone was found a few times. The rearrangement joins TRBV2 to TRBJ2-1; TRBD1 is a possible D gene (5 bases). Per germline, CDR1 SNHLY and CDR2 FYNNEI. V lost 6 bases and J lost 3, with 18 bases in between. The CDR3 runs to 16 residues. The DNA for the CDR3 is TGTGCCAGCAGCAGGGATAGCTGGGGCTTCTACAATGAGCAGTTCTTC. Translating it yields CASSRDSWGFYNEQFF.

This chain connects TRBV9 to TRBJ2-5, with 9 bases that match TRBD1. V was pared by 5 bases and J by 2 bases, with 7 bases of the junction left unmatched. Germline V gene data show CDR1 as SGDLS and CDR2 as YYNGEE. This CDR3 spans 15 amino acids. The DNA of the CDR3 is TGTGCCAGCAGGCGCGGGACAGGGTTACAAGAGACCCAGTACTTC. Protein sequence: CASRRGTGLQETQYF.

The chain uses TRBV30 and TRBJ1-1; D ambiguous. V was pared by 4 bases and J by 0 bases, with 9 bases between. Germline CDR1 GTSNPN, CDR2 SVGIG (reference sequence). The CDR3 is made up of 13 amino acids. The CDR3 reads CAWTPNLNTEAFF. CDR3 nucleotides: TGTGCCTGGACCCCCAATCTGAACACTGAAGCTTTCTTT.

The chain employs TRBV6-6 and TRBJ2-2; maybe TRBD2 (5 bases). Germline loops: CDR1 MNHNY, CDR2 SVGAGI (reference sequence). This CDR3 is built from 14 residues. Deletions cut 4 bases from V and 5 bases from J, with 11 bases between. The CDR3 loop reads CASSFRPGTGELFF. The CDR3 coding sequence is TGTGCCAGCAGTTTCCGTCCGGGGACCGGGGAGCTGTTTTTT.

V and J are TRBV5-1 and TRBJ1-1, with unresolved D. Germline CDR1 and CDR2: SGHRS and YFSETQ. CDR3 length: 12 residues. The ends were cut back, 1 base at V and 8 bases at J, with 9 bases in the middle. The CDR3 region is CASSLPGSEAFF. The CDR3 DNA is TGCGCCAGCAGCTTGCCAGGCTCGGAAGCTTTCTTT.

CDR3 protein: CASSQGGLKGPRGPMNTEAFF. The CDR3 DNA sequence: TGTGCCAGCAGCCAAGGGGGGCTAAAGGGGCCACGTGGCCCCATGAACACTGAAGCTTTCTTT. The chain couples TRBV14 to TRBJ1-1, with D perhaps TRBD1 (6 bases). CDR3 length: 21 residues. Germline CDR1 is SGHDN and CDR2 is FVKESK. The ends were cut back, 1 base at V and 0 bases at J, with 27 bases in the middle.

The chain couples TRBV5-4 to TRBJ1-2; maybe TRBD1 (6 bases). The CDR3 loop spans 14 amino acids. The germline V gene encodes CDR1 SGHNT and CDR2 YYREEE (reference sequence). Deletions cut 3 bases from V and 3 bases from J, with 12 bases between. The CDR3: CASSYGTSDYGYTF. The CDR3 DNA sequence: TGTGCCAGCAGCTACGGGACATCCGACTATGGCTACACCTTC.

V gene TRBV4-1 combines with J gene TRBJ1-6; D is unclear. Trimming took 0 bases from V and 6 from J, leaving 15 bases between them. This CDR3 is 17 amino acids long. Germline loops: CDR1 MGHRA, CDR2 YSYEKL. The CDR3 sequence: CASSQDRHQRGNSPLHF. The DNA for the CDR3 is TGCGCCAGCAGCCAAGATAGGCACCAGCGAGGTAATTCACCCCTCCACTTT.

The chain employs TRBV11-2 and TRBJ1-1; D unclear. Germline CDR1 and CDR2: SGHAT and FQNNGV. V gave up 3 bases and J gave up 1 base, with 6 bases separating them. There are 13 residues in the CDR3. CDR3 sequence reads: CASSFRANTEAFF. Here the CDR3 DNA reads TGTGCCAGCAGCTTCCGCGCGAACACTGAAGCTTTCTTT.

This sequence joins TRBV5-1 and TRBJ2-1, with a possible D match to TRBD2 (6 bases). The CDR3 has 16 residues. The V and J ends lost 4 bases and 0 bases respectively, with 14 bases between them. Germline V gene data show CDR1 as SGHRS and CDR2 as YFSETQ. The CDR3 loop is CASSLGGAASYNEQFF. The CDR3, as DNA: TGCGCCAGCAGCCTCGGAGGGGCGGCCTCCTACAATGAGCAGTTCTTC.

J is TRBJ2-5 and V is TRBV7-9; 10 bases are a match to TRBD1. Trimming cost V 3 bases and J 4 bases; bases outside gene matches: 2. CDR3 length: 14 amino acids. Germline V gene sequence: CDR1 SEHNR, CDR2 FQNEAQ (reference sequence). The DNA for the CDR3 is TGTGCCAGCAGCTTCCGACAGGGGGCAGAGACCCAGTACTTC. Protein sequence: CASSFRQGAETQYF. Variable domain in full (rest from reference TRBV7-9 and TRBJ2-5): DTGVSQNPRHKITKRGQNVTFRCDPISEHNRLYWYRQTLGQGPEFLTYFQNEAQLEKSRLLSDRFSAERPKGSFSTLEIQRTEQGDSAMYLCASSFRQGAETQYFGPGTRLLVL.